The 29 T cell receptor beta chains given below trace back to one sample, sequenced in a study of cytomegalovirus exposure and HLA in healthy donors. The primer mix had 60 Vbeta and 13 Jbeta primers. TCRdb keeps only in-frame clones here, not all; method: immunoSEQ multiplex PCR. The top ten clones hold less than 2% of a sample with some 130,000 clones, over 65% of them seen once. The specimen sequenced was PBMCs. These receptors were taken from a man in his forties or fifties in good health and CMV-seronegative.

This chain uses TRBV5-4 with TRBJ2-7; 9 bases match TRBD1. Unmatched junction bases numbered 7, after V lost 4 bases and J lost 2 bases. The CDR3 has 15 residues. Germline V CDR1 and CDR2: SGHNT, YYREEE (reference sequence). The DNA for the CDR3 is TGTGCCAGCAGCCCGGACAGGGGAGAACCCTACGAGCAGTACTTC. The encoded protein is CASSPDRGEPYEQYF.

J is TRBJ2-1 and V is TRBV7-2, with TRBD2 as a possible D gene (6 bases). CDR1 is SGHTA and CDR2 is FQGNSA in the germline V gene. Trimming cost V 4 bases and J 5 bases, with 15 bases left between them. This CDR3 has 15 residues. CDR3 loop: CASSSALASHNEQFF. The CDR3 DNA sequence: TGTGCCAGCAGCTCCGCCCTAGCGTCCCACAATGAGCAGTTCTTC.

As DNA, the CDR3 is TGTGCCAGCAGCGTCCAGCGGGGGGGCCACAATGAGCAGTTCTTC. It codes for CASSVQRGGHNEQFF. The genes are TRBV9 and TRBJ2-1, with 10 bases aligning to TRBD2. This CDR3 comprises 15 residues. V gave up 2 bases and J gave up 5 bases; unmatched junction bases: 4. Germline V gene lookup returns CDR1 SGDLS and CDR2 YYNGEE.

This sequence joins TRBV6-6 and TRBJ2-7, with 7 bases fitting TRBD2. The CDR3 is made up of 15 amino acids. The J segment lost 2 bases and the V segment lost 10 bases, leaving 14 bases of the junction unmatched. Germline CDR1 MNHNY, CDR2 SVGAGI (reference sequence). The CDR3 loop reads CATGMGEGLTYEQYF. CDR3 DNA: TGTGCCACCGGGATGGGGGAGGGCCTAACCTACGAGCAGTACTTC.

This clone was seen more than once but under ten times. CDR3: CASSETQSYTF. CDR3 nucleotide sequence: TGCGCCAGCAGCGAGACTCAAAGCTACACCTTC. The chain links TRBV4-1 to TRBJ1-2; D gene uncertain. The V end lost 5 bases, the J end lost 9 bases, and 10 bases lay between the germline ends. The CDR3 has 11 residues. The V gene's germline CDR1 is MGHRA and CDR2 YSYEKL.

This clone was seen more than once but under ten times. Other DNA sequences in the sample encode the same CDR3. The rearrangement uses TRBV7-3 and TRBJ1-1; D is ambiguous. The germline V gene encodes CDR1 SGHTA and CDR2 FQGTGA. This CDR3 has 13 residues. Trimming pared 3 bases from V and 0 bases from J, leaving 5 bases between. The CDR3 loop reads CASSLALNTEAFF. The CDR3 DNA reads as TGTGCCAGCAGCTTGGCTCTGAACACTGAAGCTTTCTTT.

J is TRBJ2-3 and V is TRBV2, with TRBD2 identical over 10 bases. The V segment lost 5 bases and the J segment 4 bases; nucleotides outside the gene matches: 3. CDR1 SNHLY and CDR2 FYNNEI come from the germline V gene. This CDR3 spans 14 amino acids. The CDR3 is CASSSGGGSDTQYF. CDR3 in DNA: TGTGCCAGCAGTAGCGGGGGGGGGTCAGATACGCAGTATTTT.

CDR3 sequence: CASNPRGQGYNEQFF. As DNA, the CDR3 is TGTGCCAGCAACCCTAGAGGACAGGGGTACAATGAGCAGTTCTTC. The V call is TRBV7-9, the J call TRBJ2-1; 9 bases fit TRBD1. Germline V gene data show CDR1 as SEHNR and CDR2 as FQNEAQ (reference sequence). This CDR3 comprises 15 residues. The junction had 8 bases not matched to a gene; V was cut back by 7 bases and J by 4 bases.

The chain couples TRBV6-5 to TRBJ2-3; D may be TRBD2 (6 bases). This CDR3 is built from 15 residues. Germline V gene sequence: CDR1 MNHEY, CDR2 SVGAGI. V lost 6 bases to trimming and J lost 0 bases, with 13 bases between them. The DNA of the CDR3 is TGTGCCAGCAGACTACTAGCCCGGAGCACAGATACGCAGTATTTT. Its translation is CASRLLARSTDTQYF.

The rearrangement joins TRBV29-1 to TRBJ2-7; 9 nucleotides line up with TRBD1. Germline loops: CDR1 SQVTM, CDR2 ANQGSEA. The CDR3 covers 14 residues. V dropped 5 bases and J dropped 1; count of bases not matched to a gene: 6. CDR3 DNA sequence: TGCAGCGTTTTACTGACAGGGGGATCCTACGAGCAGTACTTC. Amino acid sequence: CSVLLTGGSYEQYF.

The chain recombines TRBV7-2 with TRBJ2-2, with TRBD2 matching over 11 bases. The CDR3 extends over 19 amino acids. Looked up from germline, CDR1 is SGHTA and CDR2 is FQGNSA. Germline trimming cut 2 bases from V and 6 bases from J; bases unmatched to any gene: 14. CDR3 protein: CASSLSGTSGTWGAGELFF. CDR3 in DNA: TGTGCCAGCAGCTTATCAGGGACTAGCGGAACTTGGGGAGCCGGGGAGCTGTTTTTT.

This chain joins TRBV7-2 and TRBJ2-3, with 11 bases identical to TRBD2. CDR3 length: 18 residues. V was pared by 1 base and J by 5 bases, with 11 bases of the junction left unmatched. Germline V gene lookup returns CDR1 SGHTA and CDR2 FQGNSA. CDR3 region: CASSLERDSGGALDTQYF. For the CDR3, the DNA is TGTGCCAGCAGCTTAGAGAGGGATAGCGGGGGGGCCTTAGATACGCAGTATTTT.

This chain connects TRBV11-1 to TRBJ1-2, with D possibly matching TRBD1 (6 bases). Trimming left V 3 bases short and J 3 bases short, with 11 bases between. The CDR3 sequence is 14 residues long. Germline lookup yields CDR1 SGHAT and CDR2 FQDESV (reference sequence). The CDR3 spells CASSFGGADYGYTF. The CDR3 DNA reads TGTGCCAGCAGCTTTGGGGGCGCCGACTATGGCTACACCTTC.

This chain connects TRBV11-2 to TRBJ1-1; D might be TRBD1 (6 bases). The CDR3 runs to 16 residues. Germline V gene data show CDR1 as SGHAT and CDR2 as FQNNGV. V was clipped by 5 bases and J by 1 base, with 17 bases between them. The CDR3 is CASSPIGGVKNTEAFF. The CDR3 DNA reads TGTGCCAGCAGCCCGATAGGGGGGGTCAAGAACACTGAAGCTTTCTTT.

The genes are TRBV10-3 and TRBJ2-7; 7 bases map to TRBD1. The CDR3 covers 13 residues. Looked up from germline, CDR1 is ENHRY and CDR2 is SYGVKD. The ends lost 7 bases at V and 7 bases at J; junction bases unmatched: 10. CDR3 sequence reads: CAITGQDQGEQYF. CDR3 bases: TGTGCCATCACCGGACAGGATCAGGGAGAGCAGTACTTC.

CDR3 sequence reads: CASSFPDRGLAGELFF. The CDR3 nucleotides are TGTGCCAGCAGCTTTCCGGACAGGGGGCTAGCCGGGGAGCTGTTTTTT. The chain couples TRBV7-8 to TRBJ2-2; 11 positions agree with TRBD1. Trimming removed 3 bases from V and 6 bases from J; junction bases left unmatched: 6. The CDR3 runs to 16 residues. Germline lookup yields CDR1 SGHVS and CDR2 FQNEAQ.

This chain links TRBV4-1 with TRBJ2-1; the match to TRBD2 covers 8 bases. V trimming: 0 bases; J trimming: 0 bases; junction bases outside the gene matches: 10. The CDR3 sequence is 19 residues long. Germline assignment: CDR1 MGHRA and CDR2 YSYEKL. The CDR3 spells CASSQEGSGASYSYNEQFF. CDR3 bases: TGCGCCAGCAGCCAAGAAGGTAGCGGGGCGTCTTACTCCTACAATGAGCAGTTCTTC.

The chain combines TRBV11-3 with TRBJ1-1, with D possibly TRBD1 on 6 matching bases. The CDR3 runs 15 residues. V lost 1 base to trimming and J lost 1 base, with 10 bases between them. Germline V gene sequence: CDR1 SGHNT, CDR2 YENEEA. The CDR3 DNA reads as TGTGCCAGCAGCTTAGTACCAGGGGAGAACACTGAAGCTTTCTTT. Translation gives CASSLVPGENTEAFF.

This clone appeared a single time. The rearrangement joins TRBV5-1 to TRBJ1-1, with 7 bases lining up with TRBD1. With V trimmed by 4 bases and J by 1 base, 10 bases remained unmatched. Germline V CDR1 and CDR2: SGHRS, YFSETQ. The length of the CDR3 is 16 residues. The CDR3 loop is CASSLLPQGQNTEAFF. The CDR3 region has the DNA TGCGCCAGCAGCCTTCTTCCACAGGGGCAGAACACTGAAGCTTTCTTT.

The chain is built from TRBV7-9 and TRBJ1-1; 8 nucleotides match TRBD1. The CDR3 totals 17 residues. Looked up from germline, CDR1 is SEHNR and CDR2 is FQNEAQ (reference sequence). V was clipped by 0 bases and J by 0 bases; unmatched bases: 6. The CDR3 reads CASSLAKSGGLNTEAFF. CDR3 nucleotides: TGTGCCAGCAGCTTAGCGAAGTCAGGGGGCTTGAACACTGAAGCTTTCTTT. The variable domain in full, with the rest retrieved from reference TRBV7-9 and TRBJ1-1, is DTGVSQNPRHKITKRGQNVTFRCDPISEHNRLYWYRQTLGQGPEFLTYFQNEAQLEKSRLLSDRFSAERPKGSFSTLEIQRTEQGDSAMYLCASSLAKSGGLNTEAFFGQGTRLTVV.

V usage is TRBV5-8 and J usage is TRBJ2-1; 7 bases fit TRBD1. The CDR3 has 15 residues. Looked up from germline, CDR1 is SGHTS and CDR2 is YDEGEE. The ends lost 0 bases at V and 4 bases at J; junction bases unmatched: 4. The CDR3 spells CASSLAGQTYNEQFF. The CDR3 nucleotides read TGTGCCAGCAGCTTGGCGGGACAGACATACAATGAGCAGTTCTTC. The variable domain in full, completed from reference TRBV5-8 and TRBJ2-1, reads EAGVTQSPTHLIKTRGQQATLRCSPISGHTSVYWYQQALGLGLQFLLWYDEGEERNRGNFPPRFSGRQFPNYSSELNVNALELEDSALYLCASSLAGQTYNEQFFGPGTRLTVL.

The sample holds one count of this clone. The chain uses TRBV2 and TRBJ2-3; D remains unclear. From germline, CDR1 is SNHLY and CDR2 FYNNEI. The CDR3 consists of 15 residues. Trimming left V 2 bases short and J 3 bases short, with 12 bases between. CDR3 in DNA: TGTGCCAGCAGTGAAATATTTAGCTCAACAGATACGCAGTATTTT. Translation gives CASSEIFSSTDTQYF.

This chain uses TRBV5-4 with TRBJ2-7, with D possibly being TRBD2 (5 bases). The CDR3 has 15 residues. CDR1 is SGHNT and CDR2 is YYREEE in the germline V gene (reference sequence). Trimming left V 0 bases short and J 7 bases short, with 17 bases between. The CDR3 loop reads CASSLGGIPIGEQYF. CDR3 nucleotides: TGTGCCAGCAGCTTGGGAGGGATTCCGATCGGGGAGCAGTACTTC.

This rearrangement joins TRBV2 to TRBJ2-1; TRBD1 aligns across 7 bases. The CDR3 totals 14 residues. The V gene's germline CDR1 is SNHLY and CDR2 FYNNEI. CDR3 loop: CAGGAVSSYNEQFF. The CDR3 DNA sequence: TGTGCAGGGGGCGCGGTAAGCTCCTACAATGAGCAGTTCTTC.

This clone was observed a handful of times. The rearrangement uses TRBV6-1 and TRBJ2-2; D gene unclear. Trimming shortened V by 3 bases and J by 4 bases, and 6 bases separated the two germline ends. Germline V gene sequence: CDR1 MNHNS, CDR2 SASEGT. This CDR3 has 13 amino acids. For the CDR3, the DNA is TGTGCCAGCAGTGACAGTGCCACCGGGGAGCTGTTTTTT. Protein sequence: CASSDSATGELFF.

The V and J genes are TRBV7-9 and TRBJ1-4; D is unclear. Trimming stripped 1 base from V and 5 bases from J, with 11 bases between. CDR1 is SEHNR, CDR2 FQNEAQ, per germline (reference sequence). CDR3 length: 15 amino acids. The CDR3 spells CASSLGGAWNEKLFF. The CDR3 DNA reads TGTGCCAGCAGCTTAGGTGGAGCCTGGAATGAAAAACTGTTTTTT.

This sequence joins TRBV7-6 and TRBJ2-7; 11 nucleotides agree with TRBD2. J was trimmed by 2 bases and V by 5 bases; bases with no gene match: 8. Germline assignment: CDR1 SGHVS and CDR2 FNYEAQ. The CDR3 runs to 16 residues. As DNA, the CDR3 is TGTGCCAGCAGCCCGCTACTAGCGGGAGCCCCCTACGAGCAGTACTTC. It specifies CASSPLLAGAPYEQYF.

The rearrangement links TRBV11-2 to TRBJ2-1; 7 positions match TRBD1. Germline V gene sequence: CDR1 SGHAT, CDR2 FQNNGV. V dropped 4 bases and J dropped 5; count of bases not matched to a gene: 5. This CDR3 comprises 14 residues. The CDR3: CASSYRGGNNEQFF. The CDR3, as DNA: TGTGCCAGCAGCTACAGGGGTGGAAACAATGAGCAGTTCTTC.

The rearrangement joins TRBV28 to TRBJ1-1; weak D call: TRBD1 (5 bases). This CDR3 region has 13 residues. Deletions cut 4 bases from V and 5 bases from J, with 11 bases between. Germline CDR1 reads MDHEN; CDR2 reads SYDVKM. Here the CDR3 DNA reads TGTGCCAGCAGTTCCAATGGGGGGACTGAAGCTTTCTTT. Translating it yields CASSSNGGTEAFF.